A selection of T cell receptor beta chains follows, all from one sample in a study of CD8+CD57+ T cells in acquired aplastic anemia. From the reads, TCRdb called clonotypes with MiXCR, one entry per CDR3 protein. The data contain under 200,000 distinct CDR3 sequences, roughly half of them singletons. Sequenced sample: sorted CD4+, CD8+, or CD8+CD57+ T cells (not recorded which) from PBMCs. Receptors originate from a human donor with aplastic anemia. The CDR3 runs from the conserved cysteine through the conserved F or W. Fields, in order: CDR3 protein, V gene, J gene.

CASSKDRVETQYF	TRBV7-2	TRBJ2-5
CASSGQTGAVGFGYGYTF	TRBV2	TRBJ1-2
CASKTRRPGELFF	TRBV2	TRBJ2-2
CASSQDVGTYEQYF	TRBV4-1	TRBJ2-7
CSALGLADHTDTQYF	TRBV29-1	TRBJ2-3
CASEKSSGNTIYF	TRBV7-2	TRBJ1-3
CSVETKYTDTQYF	TRBV29-1	TRBJ2-3
CASSRPSYNEQFF	TRBV7-2	TRBJ2-1
CASSPPGGTQYF	TRBV19	TRBJ2-3
CASSLNRREPYNEQFF	TRBV7-2	TRBJ2-1